The 27 T cell receptor beta chains reported below all come from one sample, sequenced in a study of T cell clonotyping in hematopoietic cell transplantation. Specified time point: recipient sample about 28 days before transplant, after cytoreduction. Profiling relied on immunoSEQ multiplex PCR, and the TCRdb table lists in-frame clones only, not all of them. Of about 36,000 clones listed, 90% to 95% are singletons. Source: peripheral blood mononuclear cells, taken before stem cell transplant. The receptors come from a man between 40 and 49 years old with chronic myeloid leukemia. Some clones in this sample may be carry-over from other donors' samples.

The chain combines TRBV19 with TRBJ1-5; D ambiguous. The CDR3 runs 15 residues. Germline lookup yields CDR1 LNHDA and CDR2 SQIVND (reference sequence). V dropped 0 bases and J dropped 2 bases, with 8 bases sitting between them. In DNA form, the CDR3 reads TGTGCCAGTAGTATAGAGGGGTGGGGCAATCAGCCCCAGCATTTT. This encodes CASSIEGWGNQPQHF.

This chain connects TRBV4-1 to TRBJ1-1, with a weak D call TRBD1 (6 bases). Germline lookup yields CDR1 MGHRA and CDR2 YSYEKL. The CDR3 sequence is 12 residues long. V was shortened by 8 bases and J by 0 bases, with 7 bases between the two germline ends. CDR3 coding DNA: TGCGCCAGCGGGACACTGAACACTGAAGCTTTCTTT. Protein: CASGTLNTEAFF.

CDR3 sequence (DNA): TGCAGCGTTGGGGCCGGGGAGCTGTTTTTT. It is translated as CSVGAGELFF. This chain joins TRBV29-1 and TRBJ2-2; D is undetermined. The germline V gene encodes CDR1 SQVTM and CDR2 ANQGSEA. V was cut by 4 bases and J by 6 bases, with 3 bases left in between. The CDR3 spans 10 residues.

This chain uses TRBV28 with TRBJ1-1, with 9 positions matching TRBD1. The CDR3 covers 16 residues. With V trimmed by 2 bases and J by 0 bases, 4 bases remained unmatched. CDR1 is MDHEN, CDR2 SYDVKM, per germline. The CDR3, as DNA: TGTGCCAGCAGTTTAGGGGGGACAGGGATGAACACTGAAGCTTTCTTT. The encoded protein is CASSLGGTGMNTEAFF.

This chain uses TRBV27 with TRBJ2-7; D gene uncertain. The V and J ends lost 7 bases and 0 bases respectively, with 7 bases between them. The CDR3 sequence is 12 residues long. Per germline, CDR1 MNHEY and CDR2 SMNVEV (reference sequence). The CDR3 DNA reads TGTGCCAGCATTCTCCACTCCTACGAGCAGTACTTC. This codes for CASILHSYEQYF.

This clone came up once. The chain is built from TRBV6-1 and TRBJ1-4; 7 bases map to TRBD1. V shed 0 bases and J 5 bases; nucleotides not matched to a gene: 3. CDR3 length: 15 residues. Germline assignment: CDR1 MNHNS and CDR2 SASEGT. The CDR3 region is CASSEAGQINEKLFF. The DNA for the CDR3 is TGTGCCAGCAGTGAAGCGGGACAGATAAATGAAAAACTGTTTTTT.

The chain recombines TRBV11-3 with TRBJ1-4, with TRBD1 matching over 9 bases. V lost 6 bases and J lost 2; bases outside the gene matches: 7. The CDR3 is 16 residues long. Germline values: CDR1 SGHNT, CDR2 YENEEA. This chain's CDR3 is CASRPGQGSTNEKLFF. As DNA, the CDR3 is TGTGCCAGCAGGCCGGGACAGGGTTCCACTAATGAAAAACTGTTTTTT.

This clone was seen once. The rearrangement links TRBV4-1 to TRBJ1-2; TRBD1 might be the D (6 bases). The V and J ends lost 4 bases and 3 bases respectively, with 15 bases between them. The CDR3 contains 15 residues. Germline V gene lookup returns CDR1 MGHRA and CDR2 YSYEKL. The DNA for the CDR3 is TGCGCCAGCAGCCCAGGGGACCCTGCTTACTATGGCTACACCTTC. Amino acid sequence: CASSPGDPAYYGYTF.

This rearrangement joins TRBV7-2 to TRBJ1-4; TRBD1 matches 8 bases. The trim removed 5 bases at V and 2 bases at J, leaving 10 bases unmatched. The CDR3 is 17 residues long. Germline assignment: CDR1 SGHTA and CDR2 FQGNSA. For the CDR3, the DNA is TGTGCCAGCAGCCGTACACCCAGGGGGCTGACTAATGAAAAACTGTTTTTT. This codes for CASSRTPRGLTNEKLFF.

V is TRBV7-9 and J is TRBJ1-3, with D maybe TRBD1 (5 bases). V was trimmed by 4 bases and J by 5 bases, leaving 12 bases between them. The CDR3 has 14 amino acids. Looked up from germline, CDR1 is SEHNR and CDR2 is FQNEAQ (reference sequence). Here the CDR3 DNA reads TGTGCCAGCAGCTCCCAAGCGGACAGAAACACCATATATTTT. Translation gives CASSSQADRNTIYF.

CDR3 sequence: CASSSRDSYGYTF. The CDR3 region has the DNA TGTGCCAGCAGCTCCCGGGACAGCTATGGCTACACCTTC. The chain combines TRBV7-2 with TRBJ1-2; TRBD1 matches 7 bases. The CDR3 covers 13 residues. Germline assignment: CDR1 SGHTA and CDR2 FQGNSA. J gave up 4 bases and V 4 bases, and 3 bases lay outside the gene matches.

The CDR3 protein is CASSLGDRGLYEKLFF. The CDR3 DNA follows: TGCGCCAGCAGCTTGGGGGACAGGGGGCTTTATGAAAAACTGTTTTTT. This chain joins TRBV5-1 and TRBJ1-4; 12 nucleotides line up with TRBD1. This CDR3 contains 16 residues. J was trimmed by 6 bases and V by 0 bases; bases with no gene match: 3. Germline V gene data show CDR1 as SGHRS and CDR2 as YFSETQ.

This chain joins TRBV6-5 and TRBJ2-7; D perhaps matches TRBD2 (6 bases). Between the trimmed V and J ends, which lost 6 bases and 0 bases, there was a span of 15 bases. The germline gives CDR1 MNHEY, CDR2 SVGAGI. This CDR3 is 15 amino acids long. Written as DNA, the CDR3 is TGTGCCAGCAGACCCCGGGACTGGAGCTCCTACGAGCAGTACTTC. The encoded protein is CASRPRDWSSYEQYF.

The chain employs TRBV5-1 and TRBJ2-1, with D unclear. The CDR3 is made up of 14 amino acids. Looked up from germline, CDR1 is SGHRS and CDR2 is YFSETQ. V was cut by 1 base and J by 2 bases, with 7 bases left in between. CDR3 region: CASSLPGAYNEQFF. CDR3 DNA sequence: TGCGCCAGCAGCTTGCCAGGAGCCTACAATGAGCAGTTCTTC. Filled out from reference TRBV5-1 and TRBJ2-1, the complete variable domain reads KAGVTQTPRYLIKTRGQQVTLSCSPISGHRSVSWYQQTPGQGLQFLFEYFSETQRNKGNFPGRFSGRQFSNSRSEMNVSTLELGDSALYLCASSLPGAYNEQFFGPGTRLTVL.

This rearrangement joins TRBV28 to TRBJ1-1, with D possibly TRBD1 on 5 matching bases. The CDR3 has 16 amino acids. CDR1 and CDR2 (germline): MDHEN, SYDVKM. Trimming took 5 bases from V and 2 from J, leaving 18 bases between them. The CDR3 sequence: CASSTNPGLRNTEAFF. CDR3 sequence (DNA): TGTGCCAGCAGTACCAACCCGGGACTGAGAAACACTGAAGCTTTCTTT.

The J gene is TRBJ2-7, the V gene TRBV5-1; D possibly corresponds to TRBD1 (5 bases). The CDR3 extends over 16 amino acids. Trimming removed 0 bases at V and 2 bases at J, with 15 bases between. CDR1 SGHRS and CDR2 YFSETQ come from the germline V gene. The CDR3 sequence: CASSLASGGAAYEQYF. The DNA for the CDR3 is TGCGCCAGCAGCTTGGCCTCTGGTGGGGCCGCCTACGAGCAGTACTTC.

The chain combines TRBV7-2 with TRBJ2-3; 7 positions match TRBD2. CDR3 length equals 14 residues. Germline CDR1 and CDR2: SGHTA and FQGNSA. V was clipped by 5 bases and J by 5 bases; unmatched bases: 7. The CDR3 loop is CASSEWGGEDTQYF. Here the CDR3 DNA reads TGTGCCAGCAGCGAATGGGGGGGGGAAGATACGCAGTATTTT.

The chain uses TRBV5-1 and TRBJ2-7, with D perhaps TRBD1 (6 bases). V was shortened by 4 bases and J by 1 base, with 15 bases between the two germline ends. This CDR3 is 15 amino acids long. CDR1 is SGHRS, CDR2 YFSETQ, per germline. The CDR3 is CASSPTLDSSYEQYF. Written as DNA, the CDR3 is TGCGCCAGCAGCCCAACCCTGGACAGTTCCTACGAGCAGTACTTC.

This rearrangement joins TRBV10-3 to TRBJ2-2; D is undetermined. The V and J ends lost 5 bases and 1 base respectively, with 8 bases between them. CDR1 and CDR2 (germline): ENHRY, SYGVKD. CDR3 length equals 14 residues. The CDR3 spells CAISRKVNTGELFF. CDR3 DNA: TGTGCCATCAGTAGAAAGGTGAACACCGGGGAGCTGTTTTTT.

This clone has a handful of counts. V is TRBV11-3 and J is TRBJ1-2; 8 bases align to TRBD1. Germline V CDR1 and CDR2: SGHNT, YENEEA. After removal of 2 bases from V and 5 bases from J, the junction contained 1 base not matched to a gene. CDR3 length equals 13 residues. In nucleotides, the CDR3 is TGTGCCAGCAGCTTAACAGGGGGGTATGGCTACACCTTC. This translates into CASSLTGGYGYTF.

V gene TRBV29-1 combines with J gene TRBJ2-5; D unresolved. Germline V gene data show CDR1 as SQVTM and CDR2 as ANQGSEA. CDR3 length equals 11 residues. With 4 bases removed from V and 4 bases from J, the gap between germline ends came to 7 bases. The CDR3 coding sequence is TGCAGCGTTGTAGTAAGAGAGACCCAGTACTTC. As protein: CSVVVRETQYF.

The chain is built from TRBV19 and TRBJ2-7; D is perhaps TRBD2 (5 bases). CDR3 length equals 13 residues. The V and J ends lost 4 bases and 2 bases respectively, with 9 bases between them. CDR1 and CDR2 (germline): LNHDA, SQIVND (reference sequence). CDR3 bases: TGTGCCAGTAGTACGACTATTACCTACGAGCAGTACTTC. Translation gives CASSTTITYEQYF.

The rearrangement joins TRBV10-3 to TRBJ1-5; TRBD1 aligns across 10 bases. The CDR3 sequence is 14 residues long. CDR1 ENHRY and CDR2 SYGVKD come from the germline V gene. J gave up 6 bases and V 4 bases, and 3 bases lay outside the gene matches. In nucleotides, the CDR3 is TGTGCCATCAGTGCGACAGGGGGCCTTCAGCCCCAGCATTTT. This codes for CAISATGGLQPQHF.

The gene calls are TRBV30 and TRBJ1-5; the D gene is possibly TRBD1 (5 bases). CDR1 and CDR2 from the germline V gene are GTSNPN and SVGIG (reference sequence). With 2 bases removed from V and 4 bases from J, the gap between germline ends came to 12 bases. The CDR3 sequence is 14 residues long. CDR3 amino acids: CAWSNVWGNQPQHF. CDR3 bases: TGTGCCTGGAGTAATGTGTGGGGGAATCAGCCCCAGCATTTT.

CDR3 loop: CASSSPGQGKYGYTF. Here the CDR3 DNA reads TGTGCCAGCTCGAGCCCGGGACAGGGAAAGTATGGCTACACCTTC. V gene TRBV27 combines with J gene TRBJ1-2; 9 bases are shared with TRBD1. The germline V gene encodes CDR1 MNHEY and CDR2 SMNVEV (reference sequence). The junction had 12 bases not matched to a gene; V was cut back by 8 bases and J by 5 bases. There are 15 residues in the CDR3.

This clone came up once. V and J are TRBV6-1 and TRBJ2-1; D might be TRBD1 (6 bases). Germline lookup yields CDR1 MNHNS and CDR2 SASEGT. The germline V and J ends were trimmed by 6 bases and 8 bases, with 14 bases remaining between them. The CDR3 has 13 amino acids. The CDR3 DNA is TGTGCCAGCAGCACAGGGAATTCCGATGAGCAGTTCTTC. It translates to CASSTGNSDEQFF.

A single count supports this clone. J is TRBJ1-2 and V is TRBV4-3; the D gene is possibly TRBD1 (5 bases). This CDR3 contains 13 residues. V was shortened by 3 bases and J by 7 bases, with 12 bases between the two germline ends. The germline CDR1 and CDR2 sequences are LGHNA and YSLEER. The CDR3 region has the DNA TGCGCCAGCAGCCAGGAAGGGGTCGGTGGCTACACCTTC. Translated, it gives CASSQEGVGGYTF.